These 28 T cell receptor beta chains were sequenced from one sample in a study of blood T cell repertoires in COVID-19. TCRdb's copy holds only in-frame clones and misses some; the assay was immunoSEQ multiplex PCR. The top ten hold 12% of the sample, which has about 80,000 clones, about 88% seen once. The sequenced material came from peripheral blood. Receptors were obtained from a man in his 70s with active or convalescent COVID-19.

The V gene is TRBV5-1, the J gene TRBJ2-5, with 15 bases that match TRBD2. V shed 0 bases and J 4 bases; nucleotides not matched to a gene: 4. The V gene's germline CDR1 is SGHRS and CDR2 YFSETQ. This CDR3 spans 17 amino acids. The CDR3 coding sequence is TGCGCCAGCAGCTTGGGTGGACTAGCGGGGGGGCGAGAGACCCAGTACTTC. It yields the protein CASSLGGLAGGRETQYF.

CDR3: CASSPPPGGVGELFF. CDR3 bases: TGTGCCAGCAGCCCCCCGCCCGGAGGAGTCGGGGAGCTGTTTTTT. This chain links TRBV6-2 or TRBV6-3 with TRBJ2-2; D is possibly TRBD2 (5 bases). The V gene's germline CDR1 is MNHEY and CDR2 SVGEGT. Trimming pared 6 bases from V and 7 bases from J, leaving 18 bases between. The CDR3 loop spans 15 amino acids.

This chain joins TRBV27 and TRBJ2-2, with 8 bases matching TRBD1. Unmatched junction bases numbered 4, after V lost 3 bases and J lost 4 bases. The CDR3 is 15 amino acids. Germline CDR1 reads MNHEY; CDR2 reads SMNVEV (reference sequence). The CDR3 protein is CASSFYRGVTGELFF. The CDR3 bases are TGTGCCAGCAGTTTTTACAGGGGGGTCACCGGGGAGCTGTTTTTT.

The chain recombines TRBV30 with TRBJ1-3; maybe TRBD1 (6 bases). V was trimmed by 1 base and J by 2 bases, leaving 9 bases between them. CDR3 length: 14 amino acids. CDR1 is GTSNPN and CDR2 is SVGIG in the germline V gene (reference sequence). In DNA form, the CDR3 reads TGTGCCTGGAGTGATCGGACAGCTGGAAACACCATATATTTT. Its protein is CAWSDRTAGNTIYF.

The V gene is TRBV11-3, the J gene TRBJ2-1; D perhaps matches TRBD1 (6 bases). Per the germline V gene, CDR1 is SGHNT and CDR2 is YENEEA. This CDR3 region has 15 residues. Trimming took off 1 base at V and 7 bases at J, with 14 bases between the two ends. DNA of the CDR3: TGTGCCAGCAGCTTAGCTCCAGGGGATGGAAATGAGCAGTTCTTC. Translation gives CASSLAPGDGNEQFF.

This clone appeared once. This chain uses TRBV19 with TRBJ1-2, with TRBD1 matching over 9 bases. CDR1 and CDR2 (germline): LNHDA, SQIVND (reference sequence). Trimming took 2 bases from V and 6 from J; bases not matched to a gene: 10. The CDR3 totals 16 residues. Written as DNA, the CDR3 is TGTGCCAGTAGTATACTTTCGGGACAGGGCACGAATGGCTACACCTTC. Encoded protein: CASSILSGQGTNGYTF.

This chain uses TRBV2 with TRBJ2-7; 7 bases fit TRBD2. V dropped 2 bases and J dropped 0; count of bases not matched to a gene: 7. The CDR3 loop spans 16 amino acids. CDR1 and CDR2 from the germline V gene are SNHLY and FYNNEI. The CDR3 sequence is CASSEWGGSSSYEQYF. The CDR3 coding sequence is TGTGCCAGCAGTGAATGGGGAGGGTCAAGCTCCTACGAGCAGTACTTC. The whole variable domain, filled in from reference TRBV2 and TRBJ2-7, reads EPEVTQTPSHQVTQMGQEVILRCVPISNHLYFYWYRQILGQKVEFLVSFYNNEISEKSEIFDDQFSVERPDGSNFTLKIRSTKLEDSAMYFCASSEWGGSSSYEQYFGPGTRLTVT.

This chain links TRBV29-1 with TRBJ1-1; perhaps TRBD1 as D (5 bases). The CDR3 is 12 residues long. CDR1 and CDR2 from the germline V gene are SQVTM and ANQGSEA. Trimming cost V 1 base and J 9 bases, with 12 bases left between them. CDR3 in amino acids: CSVEGSGLKAFF. CDR3 nucleotide sequence: TGCAGCGTTGAAGGGTCAGGGCTAAAAGCTTTCTTT.

The chain uses TRBV29-1 and TRBJ1-1; tentatively, D is TRBD1 (5 bases). V was shortened by 4 bases and J by 3 bases, with 18 bases between the two germline ends. CDR1 and CDR2 from the germline V gene are SQVTM and ANQGSEA. The CDR3 sequence is 15 residues long. The DNA of the CDR3 is TGCAGCGTTGGAATGAGTAGCGGGGCCGACACTGAAGCTTTCTTT. Its translation: CSVGMSSGADTEAFF.

The rearrangement links TRBV6-5 to TRBJ1-6; 9 bases are shared with TRBD1. The germline V gene encodes CDR1 MNHEY and CDR2 SVGAGI. CDR3 length: 16 residues. V shed 4 bases and J 7 bases; nucleotides not matched to a gene: 8. The chain's CDR3 is CASSWDRVMGNSPLHF. The DNA for the CDR3 is TGTGCCAGCAGTTGGGACAGGGTAATGGGAAATTCACCCCTCCACTTT.

V and J are TRBV9 and TRBJ2-1, with D tentatively TRBD1 (7 bases). Trimming removed 4 bases from V and 7 bases from J, with 12 bases in between. Germline-derived CDR1 and CDR2 are SGDLS and YYNGEE. The CDR3 is made up of 13 amino acids. The DNA of the CDR3 is TGTGCCAGCAGCAGGGCAGGGGGGAATGAGCAGTTCTTC. It codes for CASSRAGGNEQFF.

This clone has only one observation. This chain links TRBV7-6 with TRBJ2-7, with D possibly being TRBD2 (6 bases). V lost 3 bases to trimming and J lost 4 bases, with 13 bases between them. The CDR3 contains 14 residues. The germline gives CDR1 SGHVS, CDR2 FNYEAQ. CDR3 bases: TGTGCCAGCAGCTTGAAGAATAGCGGTTACGAGCAGTACTTC. Protein product: CASSLKNSGYEQYF.

The chain recombines TRBV9 with TRBJ1-3; D might be TRBD1 (6 bases). The CDR3 contains 14 residues. Germline V gene data show CDR1 as SGDLS and CDR2 as YYNGEE. Trimming took off 0 bases at V and 4 bases at J, with 8 bases between the two ends. CDR3 in amino acids: CASSVDRAGNTIYF. CDR3 coding DNA: TGTGCCAGCAGCGTAGACAGGGCCGGAAACACCATATATTTT.

This sequence joins TRBV28 and TRBJ1-2; D gene ambiguous. CDR3 length equals 15 residues. V lost 6 bases, J lost 8 bases, and 22 bases lay in between. CDR1 MDHEN and CDR2 SYDVKM come from the germline V gene. CDR3 sequence: CASSGSQIPKRGYTF. The CDR3 DNA reads TGTGCCAGCAGCGGAAGCCAAATCCCCAAGAGGGGCTACACCTTC.

This sequence joins TRBV9 and TRBJ2-7; the match to TRBD2 covers 8 bases. Trimming took 3 bases from V and 7 from J; bases not matched to a gene: 15. The CDR3 consists of 16 residues. CDR1 and CDR2 from the germline V gene are SGDLS and YYNGEE. The CDR3 reads CASSEGSSIAGWEQYF. CDR3 DNA: TGTGCCAGCAGCGAGGGGTCGTCAATAGCGGGGTGGGAGCAGTACTTC.

J is TRBJ2-3 and V is TRBV27; D might be TRBD1 (6 bases). This CDR3 has 13 residues. Germline CDR1 and CDR2: MNHEY and SMNVEV (reference sequence). The V and J ends lost 5 bases and 3 bases respectively, with 9 bases between them. CDR3 in DNA: TGTGCCAGCAGTACAGGGTTTACAGATACGCAGTATTTT. Translated, it gives CASSTGFTDTQYF.

This chain connects TRBV5-1 to TRBJ1-6; 9 bases are shared with TRBD1. V dropped 6 bases and J dropped 5; count of bases not matched to a gene: 6. In germline, CDR1 is SGHRS, CDR2 YFSETQ. CDR3 length equals 15 residues. CDR3 protein: CASMTGTGHNSPLHF. The DNA of the CDR3 is TGCGCCAGCATGACCGGGACAGGGCATAATTCACCCCTCCACTTT.

V usage is TRBV3-1 (or the pseudogene TRBV3-2) and J usage is TRBJ1-2, with TRBD1 matching 8 bases. The CDR3 spans 14 residues. The germline V gene encodes CDR1 LGHDT and CDR2 YNNKEL (reference sequence). The junction had 8 bases not matched to a gene; V was cut back by 1 base and J by 10 bases. CDR3: CASSQVDRGTTYTF. DNA for the CDR3: TGTGCCAGCAGCCAAGTCGACAGGGGTACCACCTACACCTTC.

The rearrangement links TRBV25-1 to TRBJ1-6; the D gene is possibly TRBD1 (5 bases). There are 16 residues in the CDR3. The V end was cut by 3 bases, the J end by 4 bases, with 13 bases between. Germline V gene sequence: CDR1 MGHDK, CDR2 SYGVNS. The CDR3 spells CASSDGTETYNSPLHF. DNA for the CDR3: TGTGCCAGCAGTGATGGGACTGAAACTTATAATTCACCCCTCCACTTT. The complete variable domain, with remaining parts taken from reference TRBV25-1 and TRBJ1-6, reads EADIYQTPRYLVIGTGKKITLECSQTMGHDKMYWYQQDPGMELHLIHYSYGVNSTEKGDLSSESTVSRIRTEHFPLTLESARPSHTSQYLCASSDGTETYNSPLHFGNGTRLTVT.

J is TRBJ1-1 and V is TRBV4-3, with D possibly matching TRBD1 (5 bases). The germline V and J ends were trimmed by 4 bases and 2 bases, with 11 bases remaining between them. The CDR3 is made up of 14 amino acids. Germline CDR1 reads LGHNA; CDR2 reads YSLEER. The CDR3 DNA is TGCGCCAGCAGCCCTTGGAGGGGAAACACTGAAGCTTTCTTT. It is translated as CASSPWRGNTEAFF.

The chain joins TRBV11-2 to TRBJ1-2; TRBD1 aligns across 9 bases. Germline V gene data show CDR1 as SGHAT and CDR2 as FQNNGV. Unmatched junction bases numbered 12, after V lost 6 bases and J lost 4 bases. The CDR3 runs 16 residues. CDR3 nucleotide sequence: TGTGCCAGCAGGGTTAATCTACAGGGGGCAGGCTATGGCTACACCTTC. Encoded protein: CASRVNLQGAGYGYTF.

V is TRBV5-4 and J is TRBJ2-3, with 10 bases identical to TRBD2. V gave up 4 bases and J gave up 2 bases; unmatched junction bases: 10. This CDR3 comprises 17 residues. Germline values: CDR1 SGHNT, CDR2 YYREEE (reference sequence). The CDR3 loop is CASSPGASGGYTDTQYF. Written as DNA, the CDR3 is TGTGCCAGCAGCCCCGGGGCTAGCGGGGGATACACAGATACGCAGTATTTT. The variable domain in full, completed from reference TRBV5-4 and TRBJ2-3, reads ETGVTQSPTHLIKTRGQQVTLRCSSQSGHNTVSWYQQALGQGPQFIFQYYREEENGRGNFPPRFSGLQFPNYSSELNVNALELDDSALYLCASSPGASGGYTDTQYFGPGTRLTVL.

The rearrangement links TRBV7-9 to TRBJ1-2, with unresolved D. V was trimmed by 2 bases and J by 4 bases, leaving 14 bases between them. Germline V gives CDR1 SEHNR, CDR2 FQNEAQ (reference sequence). This CDR3 is 15 amino acids long. The CDR3 DNA is TGTGCCAGCAGCTTAATGGGCTCATTTTCCTATGGCTACACCTTC. Its protein is CASSLMGSFSYGYTF. Combining the CDR3 with reference TRBV7-9 and TRBJ1-2 gives the whole variable domain DTGVSQNPRHKITKRGQNVTFRCDPISEHNRLYWYRQTLGQGPEFLTYFQNEAQLEKSRLLSDRFSAERPKGSFSTLEIQRTEQGDSAMYLCASSLMGSFSYGYTFGSGTRLTVV.

The V call is TRBV18, the J call TRBJ1-4; the D gene is possibly TRBD1 (6 bases). The CDR3 has 14 residues. Germline CDR1 is KGHSH and CDR2 is LQKENI. With 4 bases removed from V and 7 bases from J, the gap between germline ends came to 13 bases. This CDR3 reads CASSRGWGREKLFF. The CDR3, as DNA: TGTGCCAGCTCACGAGGTTGGGGGCGTGAAAAACTGTTTTTT.

V is TRBV5-6 and J is TRBJ2-1; D gene uncertain. V shed 4 bases and J shed 0 bases, with 5 bases lying between them. This CDR3 region has 13 residues. From germline, CDR1 is SGHDT and CDR2 YYEEEE. CDR3 bases: TGTGCCAGCAGCCACGGCTCCTACAATGAGCAGTTCTTC. The encoded protein is CASSHGSYNEQFF.

The V gene is TRBV5-1, the J gene TRBJ2-1; 8 positions match TRBD1. CDR3 length: 15 residues. With V trimmed by 0 bases and J by 9 bases, 8 bases remained unmatched. CDR1 and CDR2 (germline): SGHRS, YFSETQ. The CDR3 sequence is CASSLAPGQGPEQFF. The DNA of the CDR3 is TGCGCCAGCAGCTTGGCCCCCGGACAGGGCCCTGAGCAGTTCTTC.

In the case of this clone: Compared with germline, one end of the junction differs, possibly owing to a read error. V and J are TRBV9 and TRBJ1-2, with D tentatively TRBD1 (5 bases). CDR1 and CDR2 from the germline V gene are SGDLS and YYNGEE. The CDR3 has 14 amino acids. This CDR3 reads CASTVEGLGYGYTF. The CDR3 nucleotides read TGTGCCAGCACCGTAGAGGGGTTGGGGTATGGCTACACCTTC.

The table lists this clone with a few counts. This chain links TRBV12-3 or TRBV12-4 with TRBJ1-2; D ambiguous. V lost 5 bases and J lost 5, with 9 bases in between. The CDR3 is made up of 12 amino acids. CDR3 in amino acids: CASSLRGYGYTF. CDR3 nucleotide sequence: TGTGCCAGCAGTCTTAGAGGTTATGGCTACACCTTC.